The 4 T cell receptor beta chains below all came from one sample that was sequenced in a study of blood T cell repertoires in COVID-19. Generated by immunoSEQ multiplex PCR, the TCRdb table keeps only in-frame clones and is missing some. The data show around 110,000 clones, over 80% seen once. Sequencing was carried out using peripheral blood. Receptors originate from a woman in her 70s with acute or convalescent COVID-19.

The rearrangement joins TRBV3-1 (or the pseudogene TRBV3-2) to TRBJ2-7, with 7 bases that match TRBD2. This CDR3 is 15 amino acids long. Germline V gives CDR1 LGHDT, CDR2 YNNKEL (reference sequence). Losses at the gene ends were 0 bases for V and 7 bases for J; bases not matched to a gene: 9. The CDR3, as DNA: TGTGCCAGCAGCCAAGATACCTTGACTAGCAGGGAGCAGTACTTC. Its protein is CASSQDTLTSREQYF.

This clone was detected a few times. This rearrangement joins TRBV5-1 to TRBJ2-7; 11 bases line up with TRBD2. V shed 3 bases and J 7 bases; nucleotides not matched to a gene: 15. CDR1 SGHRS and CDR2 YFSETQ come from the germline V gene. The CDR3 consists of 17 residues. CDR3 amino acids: CASSWEPSGGLRGEQYF. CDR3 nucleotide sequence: TGCGCCAGCAGCTGGGAACCTAGCGGGGGGCTAAGGGGTGAGCAGTACTTC.

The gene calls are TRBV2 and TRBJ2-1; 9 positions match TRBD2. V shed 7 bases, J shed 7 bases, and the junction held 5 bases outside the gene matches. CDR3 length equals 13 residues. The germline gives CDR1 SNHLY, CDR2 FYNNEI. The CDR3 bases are TGTGCCAGCACGGCGGGGGGGGTGAATGAGCAGTTCTTC. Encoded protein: CASTAGGVNEQFF.

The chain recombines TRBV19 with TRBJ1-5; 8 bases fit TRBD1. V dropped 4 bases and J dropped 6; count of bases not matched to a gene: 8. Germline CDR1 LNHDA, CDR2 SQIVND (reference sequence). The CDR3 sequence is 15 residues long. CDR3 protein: CASSSPQGERQPQHF. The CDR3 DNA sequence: TGTGCCAGTAGTAGCCCACAGGGGGAGCGTCAGCCCCAGCATTTT.